The clone carrying this TCR beta chain has just one count. The antigen is not known. V shed 6 bases, J shed 7 bases, and the junction held 13 bases outside the gene matches. Germline V gene data show CDR1 as LNHDA and CDR2 as SQIVND (reference sequence). The CDR3 is made up of 16 amino acids. Sequenced by immunoSEQ multiplex PCR; TCRdb stores in-frame clones only, minus some. The table shows 160,000 or so clones, with 90% to 95% occurring only once. These data are taken from a study of T cell responses to AZD1222 COVID-19 vaccine. Findings of the study overall: Donors were mostly white British, more females; clonal diversity possibly underestimated. CD4 TCRs associated with vaccination spanned spike, dominating at 160-218 and 743-854. Of spike-specific TCRs, nearly half reportedly target regions left unmutated in variants.

Analyses pooled second doses at about 4 or about 12 weeks. The TCR originated in an adult who received the AZD1222 COVID-19 vaccine. The J gene is TRBJ2-1, the V gene TRBV19, with TRBD2 matching over 9 bases. Sample: peripheral blood, taken 28 days after the second AZD1222 dose. The CDR3 loop reads CASSPAGRGGLNEQFF. CDR3 nucleotides: TGTGCCAGTAGCCCAGCGGGGCGGGGGGGCTTAAATGAGCAGTTCTTC.